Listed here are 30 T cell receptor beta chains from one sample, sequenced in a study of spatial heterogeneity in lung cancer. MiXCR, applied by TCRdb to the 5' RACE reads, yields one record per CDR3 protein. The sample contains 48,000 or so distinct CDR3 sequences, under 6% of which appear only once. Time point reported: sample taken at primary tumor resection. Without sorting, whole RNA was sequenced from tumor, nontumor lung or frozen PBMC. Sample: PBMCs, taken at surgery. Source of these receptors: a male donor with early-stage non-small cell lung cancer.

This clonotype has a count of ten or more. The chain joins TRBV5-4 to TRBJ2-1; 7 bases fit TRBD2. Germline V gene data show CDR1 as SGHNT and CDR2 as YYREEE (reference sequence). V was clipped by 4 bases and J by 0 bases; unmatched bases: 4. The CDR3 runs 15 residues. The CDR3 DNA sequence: TGTGCCAGCAGCCCAGCGGGAAGCTCCTACAATGAGCAGTTCTTC. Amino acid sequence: CASSPAGSSYNEQFF.

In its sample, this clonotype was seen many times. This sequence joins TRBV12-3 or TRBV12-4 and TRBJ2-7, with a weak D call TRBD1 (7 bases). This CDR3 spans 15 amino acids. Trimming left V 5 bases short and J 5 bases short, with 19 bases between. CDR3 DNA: TGTGCCAGCAGTCCGGCCCGGGGGACAGACAACGAGCAGTACTTC. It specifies CASSPARGTDNEQYF.

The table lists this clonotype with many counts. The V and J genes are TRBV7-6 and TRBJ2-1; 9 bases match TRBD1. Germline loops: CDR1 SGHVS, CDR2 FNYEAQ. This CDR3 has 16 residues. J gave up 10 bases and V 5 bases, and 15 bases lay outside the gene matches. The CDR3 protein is CASSLVAGQGREEQFF. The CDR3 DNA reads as TGTGCCAGCAGCCTAGTGGCTGGACAGGGGCGCGAGGAGCAGTTCTTC.

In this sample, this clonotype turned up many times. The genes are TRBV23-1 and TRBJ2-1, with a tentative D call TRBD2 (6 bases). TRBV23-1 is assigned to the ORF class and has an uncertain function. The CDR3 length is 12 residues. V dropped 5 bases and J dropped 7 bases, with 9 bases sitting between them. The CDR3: CASSAGRNEQFF. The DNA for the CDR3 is TGCGCCAGCAGTGCGGGGCGAAATGAGCAGTTCTTC.

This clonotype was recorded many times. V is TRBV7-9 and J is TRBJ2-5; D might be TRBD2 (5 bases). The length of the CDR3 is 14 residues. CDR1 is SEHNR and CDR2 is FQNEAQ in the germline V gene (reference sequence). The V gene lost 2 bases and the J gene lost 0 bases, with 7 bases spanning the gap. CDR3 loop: CASSLLTNQETQYF. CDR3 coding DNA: TGTGCCAGCAGCTTACTGACTAACCAAGAGACCCAGTACTTC.

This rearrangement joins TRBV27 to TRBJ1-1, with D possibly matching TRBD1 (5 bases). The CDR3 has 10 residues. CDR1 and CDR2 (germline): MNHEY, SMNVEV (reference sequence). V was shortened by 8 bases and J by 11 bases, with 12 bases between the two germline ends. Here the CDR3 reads CASVGGFAFF. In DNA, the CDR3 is TGTGCCAGCGTTGGGGGGTTTGCTTTCTTT.

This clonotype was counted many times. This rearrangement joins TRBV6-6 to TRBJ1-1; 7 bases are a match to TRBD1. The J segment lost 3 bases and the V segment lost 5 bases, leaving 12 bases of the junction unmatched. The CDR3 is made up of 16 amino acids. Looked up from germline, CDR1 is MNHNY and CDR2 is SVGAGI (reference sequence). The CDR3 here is CASSQIEQGQHTEAFF. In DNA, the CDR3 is TGTGCCAGCAGTCAAATCGAACAGGGGCAGCACACTGAAGCTTTCTTT.

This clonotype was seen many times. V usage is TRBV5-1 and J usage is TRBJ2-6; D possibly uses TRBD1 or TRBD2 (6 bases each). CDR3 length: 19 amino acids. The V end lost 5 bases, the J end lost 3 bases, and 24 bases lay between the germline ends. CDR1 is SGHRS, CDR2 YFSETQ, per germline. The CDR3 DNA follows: TGCGCCAGCAGTCGTCGTTTAAATCCGGGGGCGATTGGGGCCAACGTCCTGACTTTC. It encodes CASSRRLNPGAIGANVLTF.

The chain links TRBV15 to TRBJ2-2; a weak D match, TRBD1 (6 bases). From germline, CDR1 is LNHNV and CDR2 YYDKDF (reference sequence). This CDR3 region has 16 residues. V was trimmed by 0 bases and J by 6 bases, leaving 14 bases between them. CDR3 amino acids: CATSRDMQGSSGELFF. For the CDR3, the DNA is TGTGCCACCAGCAGAGATATGCAGGGGTCGTCCGGGGAGCTGTTTTTT.

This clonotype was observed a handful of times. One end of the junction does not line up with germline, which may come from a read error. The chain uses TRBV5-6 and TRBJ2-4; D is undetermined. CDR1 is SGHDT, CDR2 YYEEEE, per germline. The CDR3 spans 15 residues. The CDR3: CASSLAVKMAQSSLF. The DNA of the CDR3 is TGTGCCAGCAGCTTGGCCGTCAAAATGGCACAGTCTTCCCTCTTC.

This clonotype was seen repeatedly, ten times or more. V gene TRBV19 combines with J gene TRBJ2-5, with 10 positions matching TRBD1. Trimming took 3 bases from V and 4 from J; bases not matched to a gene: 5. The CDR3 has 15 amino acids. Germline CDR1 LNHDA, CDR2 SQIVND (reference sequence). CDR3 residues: CASSMADRGRETQYF. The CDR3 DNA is TGTGCCAGTAGTATGGCTGACAGGGGGCGAGAGACCCAGTACTTC.

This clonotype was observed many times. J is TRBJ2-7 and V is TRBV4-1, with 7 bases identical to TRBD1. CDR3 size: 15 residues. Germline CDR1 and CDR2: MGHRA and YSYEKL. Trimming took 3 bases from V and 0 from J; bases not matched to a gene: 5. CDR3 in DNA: TGCGCCAGCAGCCAGGCTTGGGACAGCTCCTACGAGCAGTACTTC. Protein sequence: CASSQAWDSSYEQYF.

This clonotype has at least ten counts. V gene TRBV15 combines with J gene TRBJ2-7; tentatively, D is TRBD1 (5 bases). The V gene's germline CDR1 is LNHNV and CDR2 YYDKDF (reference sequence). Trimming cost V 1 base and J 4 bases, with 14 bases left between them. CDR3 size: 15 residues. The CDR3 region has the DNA TGTGCCACCAGCAGAGGGTCCGCCAGGGAATACGAGCAGTACTTC. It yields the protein CATSRGSAREYEQYF.

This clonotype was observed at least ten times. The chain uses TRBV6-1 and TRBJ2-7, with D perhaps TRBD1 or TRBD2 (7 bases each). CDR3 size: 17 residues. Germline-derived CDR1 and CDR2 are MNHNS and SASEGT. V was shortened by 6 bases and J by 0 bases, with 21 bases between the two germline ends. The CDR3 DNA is TGTGCCAGCAGGAACCTCTACAGGGGCGGGGGCTCCTACGAGCAGTACTTC. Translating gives CASRNLYRGGGSYEQYF.

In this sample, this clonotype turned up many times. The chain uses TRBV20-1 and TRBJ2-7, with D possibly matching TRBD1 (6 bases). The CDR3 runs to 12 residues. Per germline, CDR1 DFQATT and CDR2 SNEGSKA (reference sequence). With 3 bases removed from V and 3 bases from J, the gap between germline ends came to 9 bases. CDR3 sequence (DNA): TGCAGTGCTAGCTGGGACAACTACGAGCAGTACTTC. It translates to CSASWDNYEQYF.

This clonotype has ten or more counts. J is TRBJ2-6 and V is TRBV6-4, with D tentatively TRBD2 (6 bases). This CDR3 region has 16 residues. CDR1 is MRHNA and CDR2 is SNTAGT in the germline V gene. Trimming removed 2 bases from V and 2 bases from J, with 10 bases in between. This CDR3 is CASSDMSGAGANVLTF. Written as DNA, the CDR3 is TGTGCCAGCAGTGACATGTCGGGGGCTGGGGCCAACGTCCTGACTTTC.

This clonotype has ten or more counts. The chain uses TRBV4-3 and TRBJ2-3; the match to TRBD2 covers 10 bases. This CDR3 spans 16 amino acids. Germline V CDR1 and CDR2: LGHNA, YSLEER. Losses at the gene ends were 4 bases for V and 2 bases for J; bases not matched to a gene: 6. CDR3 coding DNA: TGCGCCAGCAGCCGGCAACTAGCGGGGTCCACAGATACGCAGTATTTT. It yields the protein CASSRQLAGSTDTQYF.

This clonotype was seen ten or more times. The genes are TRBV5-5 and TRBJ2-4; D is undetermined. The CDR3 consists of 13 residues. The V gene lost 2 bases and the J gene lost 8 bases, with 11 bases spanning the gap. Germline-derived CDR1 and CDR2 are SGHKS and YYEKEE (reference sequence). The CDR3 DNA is TGTGCCAGCAGCTTAAATAGGTGGGACATTCAGTACTTC. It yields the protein CASSLNRWDIQYF.

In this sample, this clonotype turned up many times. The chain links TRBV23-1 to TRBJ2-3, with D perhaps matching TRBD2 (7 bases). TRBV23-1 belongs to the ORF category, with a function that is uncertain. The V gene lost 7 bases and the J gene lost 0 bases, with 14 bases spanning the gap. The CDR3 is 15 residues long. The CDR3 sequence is CASTPGDYSTDTQYF. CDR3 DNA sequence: TGCGCCAGCACCCCAGGGGACTACAGCACAGATACGCAGTATTTT.

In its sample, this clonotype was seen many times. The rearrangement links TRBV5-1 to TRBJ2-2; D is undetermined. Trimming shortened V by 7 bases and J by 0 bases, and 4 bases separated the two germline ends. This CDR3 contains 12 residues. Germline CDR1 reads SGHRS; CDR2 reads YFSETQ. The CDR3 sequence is CASGTNTGELFF. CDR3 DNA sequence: TGCGCCAGCGGCACGAACACCGGGGAGCTGTTTTTT.

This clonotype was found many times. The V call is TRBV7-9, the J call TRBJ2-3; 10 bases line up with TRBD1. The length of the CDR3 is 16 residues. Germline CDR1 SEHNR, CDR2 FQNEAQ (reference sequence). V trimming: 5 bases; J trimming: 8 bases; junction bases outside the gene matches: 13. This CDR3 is CASSPPGQGRKATQYF. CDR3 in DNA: TGTGCCAGCAGCCCTCCGGGACAGGGGAGAAAAGCTACGCAGTATTTT.

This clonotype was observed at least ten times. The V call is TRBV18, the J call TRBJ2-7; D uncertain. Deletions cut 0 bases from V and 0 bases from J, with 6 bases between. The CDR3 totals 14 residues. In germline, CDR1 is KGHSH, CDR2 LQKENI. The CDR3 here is CASSPPAHSYEQYF. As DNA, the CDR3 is TGTGCCAGCTCACCACCGGCTCACTCCTACGAGCAGTACTTC. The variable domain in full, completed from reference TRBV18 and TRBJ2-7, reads NAGVMQNPRHLVRRRGQEARLRCSPMKGHSHVYWYRQLPEEGLKFMVYLQKENIIDESGMPKERFSAEFPKEGPSILRIQQVVRGDSAAYFCASSPPAHSYEQYFGPGTRLTVT.

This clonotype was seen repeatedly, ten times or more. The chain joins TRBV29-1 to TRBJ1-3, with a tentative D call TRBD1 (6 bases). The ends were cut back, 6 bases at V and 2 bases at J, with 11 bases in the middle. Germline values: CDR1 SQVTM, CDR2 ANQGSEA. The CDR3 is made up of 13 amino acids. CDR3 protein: CSVAGHPGNTIYF. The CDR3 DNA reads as TGCAGCGTCGCGGGACATCCTGGAAACACCATATATTTT.

The CDR3 nucleotides are TGTGCCAGCAGCTTATCGTATTACTCTGGGGCCAACGTCCTGACTTTC. It yields the protein CASSLSYYSGANVLTF. The chain links TRBV7-8 to TRBJ2-6, with D hard to call. Germline CDR1 reads SGHVS; CDR2 reads FQNEAQ. V was cut by 2 bases and J by 0 bases, with 8 bases left in between. The CDR3 is made up of 16 amino acids.

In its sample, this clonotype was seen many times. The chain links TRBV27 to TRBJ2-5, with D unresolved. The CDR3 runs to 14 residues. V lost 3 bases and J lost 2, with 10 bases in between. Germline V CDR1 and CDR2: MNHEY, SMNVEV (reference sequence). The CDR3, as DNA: TGTGCCAGCAGTTTCCTGGGATCTCAAGAGACCCAGTACTTC. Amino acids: CASSFLGSQETQYF.

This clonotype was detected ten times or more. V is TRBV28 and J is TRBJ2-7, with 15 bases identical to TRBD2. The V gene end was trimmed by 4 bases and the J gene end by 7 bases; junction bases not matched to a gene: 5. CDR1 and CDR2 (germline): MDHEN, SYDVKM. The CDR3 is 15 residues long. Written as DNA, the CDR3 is TGTGCCAGCAGTTGGACTAGCGGGAGGGCGGGGGAGCAGTACTTC. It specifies CASSWTSGRAGEQYF.

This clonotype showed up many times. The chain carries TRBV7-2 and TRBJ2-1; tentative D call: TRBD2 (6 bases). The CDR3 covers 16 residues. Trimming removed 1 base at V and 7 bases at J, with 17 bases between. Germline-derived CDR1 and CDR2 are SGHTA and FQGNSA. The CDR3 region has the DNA TGTGCCAGCAGCTTAGGAGGCTCCCGTCGGGGGAATGAGCAGTTCTTC. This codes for CASSLGGSRRGNEQFF.

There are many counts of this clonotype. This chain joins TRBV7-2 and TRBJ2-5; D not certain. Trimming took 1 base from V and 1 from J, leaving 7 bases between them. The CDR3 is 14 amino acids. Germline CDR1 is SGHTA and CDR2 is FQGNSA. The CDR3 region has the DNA TGTGCCAGCAGCTTAGTTGTCCCCCAAGAGACCCAGTACTTC. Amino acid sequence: CASSLVVPQETQYF.

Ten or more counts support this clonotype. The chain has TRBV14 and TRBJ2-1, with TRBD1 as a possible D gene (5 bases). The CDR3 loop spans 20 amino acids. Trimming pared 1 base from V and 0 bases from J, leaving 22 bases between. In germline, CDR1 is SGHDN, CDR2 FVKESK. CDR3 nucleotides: TGTGCCAGCAGCCAAGTCTTAGGACACCCACTATCTAGCTCCTACAATGAGCAGTTCTTC. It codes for CASSQVLGHPLSSSYNEQFF.

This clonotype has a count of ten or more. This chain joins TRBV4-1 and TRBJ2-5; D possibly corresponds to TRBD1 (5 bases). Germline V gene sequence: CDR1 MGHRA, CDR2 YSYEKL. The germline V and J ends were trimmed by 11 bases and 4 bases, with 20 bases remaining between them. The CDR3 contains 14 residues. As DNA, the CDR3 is TGCGCCGGTATTCTCAGGGTTCTCGGAGAGACCCAGTACTTC. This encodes CAGILRVLGETQYF.